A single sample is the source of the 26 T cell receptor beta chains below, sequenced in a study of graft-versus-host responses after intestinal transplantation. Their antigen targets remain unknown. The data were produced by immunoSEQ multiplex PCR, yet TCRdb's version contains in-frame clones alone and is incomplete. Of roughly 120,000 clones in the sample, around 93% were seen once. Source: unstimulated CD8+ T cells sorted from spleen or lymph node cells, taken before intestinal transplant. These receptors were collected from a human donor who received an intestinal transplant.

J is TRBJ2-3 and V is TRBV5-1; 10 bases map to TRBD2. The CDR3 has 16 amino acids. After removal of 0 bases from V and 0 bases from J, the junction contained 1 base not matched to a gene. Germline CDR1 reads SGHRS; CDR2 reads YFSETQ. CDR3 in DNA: TGCGCCAGCAGCTTGGGGACTAGCGGAAGCACAGATACGCAGTATTTT. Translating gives CASSLGTSGSTDTQYF.

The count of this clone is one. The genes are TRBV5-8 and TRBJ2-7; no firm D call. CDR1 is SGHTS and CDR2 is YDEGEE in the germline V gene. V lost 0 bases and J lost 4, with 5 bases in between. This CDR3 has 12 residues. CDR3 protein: CASSLAPYEQYF. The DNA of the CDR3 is TGTGCCAGCAGCTTGGCCCCTTACGAGCAGTACTTC.

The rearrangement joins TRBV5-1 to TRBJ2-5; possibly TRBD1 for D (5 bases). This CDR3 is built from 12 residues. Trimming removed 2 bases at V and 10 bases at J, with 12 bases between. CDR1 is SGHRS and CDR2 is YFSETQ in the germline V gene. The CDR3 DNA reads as TGCGCCAGCAGCTTCAATGGGGCAGACCAGTACTTC. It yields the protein CASSFNGADQYF.

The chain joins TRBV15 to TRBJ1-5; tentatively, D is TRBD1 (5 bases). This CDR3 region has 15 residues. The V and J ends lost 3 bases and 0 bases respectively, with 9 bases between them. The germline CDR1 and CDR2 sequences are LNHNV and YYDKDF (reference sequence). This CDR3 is CATSRSQASNQPQHF. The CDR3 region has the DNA TGTGCCACCAGCAGGTCACAGGCTAGCAATCAGCCCCAGCATTTT.

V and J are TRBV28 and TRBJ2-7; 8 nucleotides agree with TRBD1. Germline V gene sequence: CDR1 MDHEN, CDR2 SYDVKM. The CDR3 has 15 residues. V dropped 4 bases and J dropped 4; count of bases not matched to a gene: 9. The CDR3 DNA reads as TGTGCCAGCAGTTCTCTACAGGGGACAGGATACGAGCAGTACTTC. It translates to CASSSLQGTGYEQYF.

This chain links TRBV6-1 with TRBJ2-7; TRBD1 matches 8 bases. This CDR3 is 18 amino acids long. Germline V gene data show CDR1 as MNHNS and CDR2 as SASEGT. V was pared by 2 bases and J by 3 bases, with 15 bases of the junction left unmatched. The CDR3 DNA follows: TGTGCCAGCAGTGAAATTAGGAACAGGGGGTTTATGCTCTACGAGCAGTACTTC. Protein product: CASSEIRNRGFMLYEQYF.

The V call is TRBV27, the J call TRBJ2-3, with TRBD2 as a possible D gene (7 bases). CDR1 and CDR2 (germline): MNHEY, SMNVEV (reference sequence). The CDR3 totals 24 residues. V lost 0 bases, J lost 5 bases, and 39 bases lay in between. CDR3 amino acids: CASSLSCGGVVVAGAHSSGDTQYF. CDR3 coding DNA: TGTGCCAGCAGTTTATCTTGTGGGGGGGTCGTAGTCGCGGGGGCGCACAGTTCAGGAGATACGCAGTATTTT.

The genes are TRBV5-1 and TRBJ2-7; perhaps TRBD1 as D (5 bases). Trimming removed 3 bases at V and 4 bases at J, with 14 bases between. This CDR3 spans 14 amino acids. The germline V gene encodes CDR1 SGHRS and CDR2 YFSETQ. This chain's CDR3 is CASSWGGSSYEQYF. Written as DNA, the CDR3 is TGCGCCAGCAGCTGGGGCGGCAGTTCATACGAGCAGTACTTC.

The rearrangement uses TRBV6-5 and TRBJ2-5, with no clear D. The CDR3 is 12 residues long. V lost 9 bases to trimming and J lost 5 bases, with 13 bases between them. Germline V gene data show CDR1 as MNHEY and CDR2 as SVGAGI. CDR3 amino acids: CASREVGETQYF. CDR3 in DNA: TGTGCCAGTAGAGAGGTGGGGGAGACCCAGTACTTC.

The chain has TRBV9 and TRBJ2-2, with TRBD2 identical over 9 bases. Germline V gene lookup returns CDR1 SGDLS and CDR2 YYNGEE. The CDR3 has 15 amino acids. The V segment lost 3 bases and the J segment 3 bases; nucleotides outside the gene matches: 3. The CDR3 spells CASSGTSAYTGELFF. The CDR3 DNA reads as TGTGCCAGCAGCGGGACTAGCGCCTACACCGGGGAGCTGTTTTTT.

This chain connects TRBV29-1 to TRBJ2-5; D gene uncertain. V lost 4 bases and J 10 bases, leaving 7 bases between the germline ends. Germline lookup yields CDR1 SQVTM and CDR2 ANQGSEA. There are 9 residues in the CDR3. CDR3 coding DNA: TGCAGCGTTGGTTCTGGCCAGTACTTC. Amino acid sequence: CSVGSGQYF.

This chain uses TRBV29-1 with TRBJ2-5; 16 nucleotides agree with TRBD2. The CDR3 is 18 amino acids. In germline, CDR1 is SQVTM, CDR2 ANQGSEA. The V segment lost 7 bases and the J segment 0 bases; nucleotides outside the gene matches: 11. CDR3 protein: CSARIPGLAGGYQETQYF. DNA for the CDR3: TGCAGCGCCAGGATTCCGGGACTAGCGGGAGGGTACCAAGAGACCCAGTACTTC.

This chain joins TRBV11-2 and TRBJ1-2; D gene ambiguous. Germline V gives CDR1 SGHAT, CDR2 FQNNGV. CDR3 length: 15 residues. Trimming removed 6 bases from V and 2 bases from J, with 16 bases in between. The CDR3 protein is CASSLAPVPNYGYTF. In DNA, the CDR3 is TGTGCCAGCAGTCTGGCTCCTGTTCCCAACTATGGCTACACCTTC. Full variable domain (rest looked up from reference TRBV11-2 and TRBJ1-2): EAGVAQSPRYKIIEKRQSVAFWCNPISGHATLYWYQQILGQGPKLLIQFQNNGVVDDSQLPKDRFSAERLKGVDSTLKIQPAKLEDSAVYLCASSLAPVPNYGYTFGSGTRLTVV.

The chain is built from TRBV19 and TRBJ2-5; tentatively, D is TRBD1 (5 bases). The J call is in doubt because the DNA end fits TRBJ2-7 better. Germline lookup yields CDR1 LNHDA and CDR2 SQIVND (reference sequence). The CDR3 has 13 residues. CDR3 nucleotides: TGTGCCAGTAGCACCTTTACAGGCTACGAGCAGTACTTC. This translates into CASSTFTGYEQYF.

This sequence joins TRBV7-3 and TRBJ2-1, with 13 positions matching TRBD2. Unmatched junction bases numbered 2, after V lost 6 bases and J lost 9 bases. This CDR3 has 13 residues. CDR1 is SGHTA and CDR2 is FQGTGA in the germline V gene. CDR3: CASRGLAGTEQFF. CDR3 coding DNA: TGTGCCAGCAGGGGACTAGCGGGGACTGAGCAGTTCTTC.

CDR3 nucleotides: TGTGCCAGCAGTTTGGCTAGCGGCCCCTACGAGCAGTACTTC. This translates into CASSLASGPYEQYF. The V call is TRBV27, the J call TRBJ2-7; 7 bases align to TRBD2. This CDR3 has 14 amino acids. The germline CDR1 and CDR2 sequences are MNHEY and SMNVEV (reference sequence). J lost 2 bases, V lost 3 bases, and 4 bases had no gene match.

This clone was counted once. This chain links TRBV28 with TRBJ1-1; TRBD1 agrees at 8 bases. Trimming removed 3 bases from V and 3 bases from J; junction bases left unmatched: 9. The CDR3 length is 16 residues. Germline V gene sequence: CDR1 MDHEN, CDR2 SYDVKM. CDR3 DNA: TGTGCCAGCAGTTTCGGGGGACAGGCGGCAGACACTGAAGCTTTCTTT. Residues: CASSFGGQAADTEAFF.

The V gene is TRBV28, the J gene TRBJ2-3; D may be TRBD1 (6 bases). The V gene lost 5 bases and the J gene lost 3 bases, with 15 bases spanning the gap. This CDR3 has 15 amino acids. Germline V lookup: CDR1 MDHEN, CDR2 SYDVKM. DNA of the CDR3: TGTGCCAGCAGTCCGAGGACAGCCCAAACAGATACGCAGTATTTT. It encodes CASSPRTAQTDTQYF.

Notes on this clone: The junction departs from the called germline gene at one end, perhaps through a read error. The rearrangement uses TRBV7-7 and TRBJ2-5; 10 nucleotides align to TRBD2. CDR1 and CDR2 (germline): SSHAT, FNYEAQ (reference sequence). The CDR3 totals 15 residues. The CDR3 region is CASSLVAGGGETQYF. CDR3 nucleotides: TGTGCTAGCAGCTTAGTAGCGGGAGGCGGGGAGACCCAGTACTTC.

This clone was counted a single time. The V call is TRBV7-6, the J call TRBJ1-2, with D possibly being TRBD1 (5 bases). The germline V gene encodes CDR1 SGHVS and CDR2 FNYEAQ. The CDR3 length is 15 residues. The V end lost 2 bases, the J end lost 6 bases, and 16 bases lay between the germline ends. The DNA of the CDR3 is TGTGCCAGCAGCTTAAACCCTGCGGCAGGGCATGGCTACACCTTC. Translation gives CASSLNPAAGHGYTF. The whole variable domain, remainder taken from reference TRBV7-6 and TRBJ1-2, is GAGVSQSPRYKVTKRGQDVALRCDPISGHVSLYWYRQALGQGPEFLTYFNYEAQQDKSGLPNDRFSAERPEGSISTLTIQRTEQRDSAMYRCASSLNPAAGHGYTFGSGTRLTVV.

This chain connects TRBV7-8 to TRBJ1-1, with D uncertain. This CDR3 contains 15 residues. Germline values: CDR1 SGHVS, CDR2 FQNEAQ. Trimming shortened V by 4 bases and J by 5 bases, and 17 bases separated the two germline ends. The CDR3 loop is CASSWTGMEWTEAFF. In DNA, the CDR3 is TGTGCCAGCAGCTGGACCGGAATGGAGTGGACTGAAGCTTTCTTT.

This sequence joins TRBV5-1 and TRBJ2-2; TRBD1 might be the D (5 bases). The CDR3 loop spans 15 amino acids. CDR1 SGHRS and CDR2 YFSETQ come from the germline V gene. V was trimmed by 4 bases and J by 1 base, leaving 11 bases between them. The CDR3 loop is CASSRYTGNTGELFF. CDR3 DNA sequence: TGCGCCAGCAGCAGATACACAGGGAACACCGGGGAGCTGTTTTTT.

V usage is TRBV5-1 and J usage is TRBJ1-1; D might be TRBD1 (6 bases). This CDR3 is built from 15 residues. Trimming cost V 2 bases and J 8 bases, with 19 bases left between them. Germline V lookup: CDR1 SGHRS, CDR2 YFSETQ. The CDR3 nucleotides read TGCGCCAGCAGCTTCACACCCTGGAAGGACAGAGAAGCTTTCTTT. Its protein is CASSFTPWKDREAFF.

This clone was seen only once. CDR3 DNA: TGCGCCAGCAGCCTCTACAATGAGCAGTTCTTC. It specifies CASSLYNEQFF. This chain uses TRBV4-1 with TRBJ2-1; D gene uncertain. CDR3 length: 11 residues. V was trimmed by 4 bases and J by 3 bases, leaving 1 base between them. Germline lookup yields CDR1 MGHRA and CDR2 YSYEKL.

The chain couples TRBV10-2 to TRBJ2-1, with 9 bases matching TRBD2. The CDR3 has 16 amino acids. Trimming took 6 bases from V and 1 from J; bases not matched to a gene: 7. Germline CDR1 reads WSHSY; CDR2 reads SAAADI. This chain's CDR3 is CASSRGLAGSYNEQFF. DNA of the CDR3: TGCGCCAGCAGCCGCGGGCTAGCGGGATCCTACAATGAGCAGTTCTTC.

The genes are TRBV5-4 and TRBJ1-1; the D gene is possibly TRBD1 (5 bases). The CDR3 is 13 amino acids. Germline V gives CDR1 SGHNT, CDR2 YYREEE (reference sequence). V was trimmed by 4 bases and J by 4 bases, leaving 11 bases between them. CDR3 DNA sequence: TGTGCCAGCAGCCCCACAGGTAGCACTGAAGCTTTCTTT. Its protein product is CASSPTGSTEAFF.